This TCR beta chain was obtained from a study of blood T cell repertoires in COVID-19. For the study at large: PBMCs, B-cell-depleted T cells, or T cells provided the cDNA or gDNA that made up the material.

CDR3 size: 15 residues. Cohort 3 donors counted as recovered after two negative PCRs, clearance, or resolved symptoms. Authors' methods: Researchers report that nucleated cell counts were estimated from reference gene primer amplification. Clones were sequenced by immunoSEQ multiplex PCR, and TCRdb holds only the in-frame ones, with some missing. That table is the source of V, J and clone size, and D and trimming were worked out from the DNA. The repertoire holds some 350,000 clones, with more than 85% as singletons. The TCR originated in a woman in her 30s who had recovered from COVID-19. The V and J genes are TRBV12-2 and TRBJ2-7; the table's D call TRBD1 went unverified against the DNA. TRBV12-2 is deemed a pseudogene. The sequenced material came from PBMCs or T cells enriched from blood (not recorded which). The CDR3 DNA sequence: TGTGCAAGTCGCTTAGCCCGGGACAGAAATTACGAGCAGTACTTC. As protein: CASRLARDRNYEQYF.